The 7 T cell receptor beta chains below all came from one sample that was sequenced in a study of regulatory T cells in long-lasting Graves disease. Time point in this sample: persistent/refractory GD, antithyroid drugs over 5 years with positive TRAb. The authors made the TCR library using RNA they extracted from PBMCs. Researchers made TCR beta libraries by using iRepertoire HTBI primers and running Arm-PCR on CDR3 regions. A single record per CDR3 protein comes from TCRdb applying MiXCR to the multiplex PCR reads. The sample has around 450,000 distinct CDR3 sequences; about 22% are singletons. The sequencing used peripheral blood mononuclear cells (PBMCs), collected when the disease was refractory, from a patient treated with antithyroid drugs. All receptors come from a female donor with Graves disease.

This chain uses TRBV27 with TRBJ2-2; TRBD2 matches at 8 bases. This CDR3 contains 14 residues. Looked up from germline, CDR1 is MNHEY and CDR2 is SMNVEV (reference sequence). With 3 bases clipped from V and 7 bases from J, the junction kept 4 bases outside the gene matches. CDR3: CASSFSLAGGELFF. In nucleotides, the CDR3 is TGTGCCAGCAGTTTTAGCCTAGCGGGCGGGGAGCTGTTTTTT.

This CDR3 is CASSLRVNEQYF. The CDR3 DNA sequence: TGTGCCAGCAGCTTGAGAGTCAATGAGCAGTACTTC. This chain joins TRBV28 and TRBJ2-7; D call uncertain. Between the trimmed V and J ends, which lost 6 bases and 7 bases, there was a span of 13 bases. Germline lookup yields CDR1 MDHEN and CDR2 SYDVKM. The CDR3 covers 12 residues. Drawing the rest from reference TRBV28 and TRBJ2-7, the complete variable domain is DVKVTQSSRYLVKRTGEKVFLECVQDMDHENMFWYRQDPGLGLRLIYFSYDVKMKEKGDIPEGYSVSREKKERFSLILESASTNQTSMYLCASSLRVNEQYFGPGTRLTVT.

In this sample, this clonotype turned up many times. The V gene is TRBV27, the J gene TRBJ2-7; 8 positions match TRBD1. V lost 2 bases to trimming and J lost 0 bases; unmatched junction nucleotides: 6. The CDR3 totals 16 residues. Germline CDR1 and CDR2: MNHEY and SMNVEV (reference sequence). CDR3 sequence: CASSLGQGAFSYEQYF. DNA for the CDR3: TGTGCCAGCAGTTTAGGGCAGGGGGCGTTCTCCTACGAGCAGTACTTC.

This clonotype has ten or more counts. This chain uses TRBV19 with TRBJ1-1; perhaps TRBD1 as D (6 bases). CDR3 length: 15 residues. Germline V lookup: CDR1 LNHDA, CDR2 SQIVND (reference sequence). V was clipped by 4 bases and J by 3 bases, with 15 bases between them. CDR3 loop: CASSTTQGSDTEAFF. DNA of the CDR3: TGTGCCAGTAGTACCACACAGGGTTCGGACACTGAAGCTTTCTTT.

The chain has TRBV5-1 and TRBJ2-7; D perhaps matches TRBD1 (8 bases). Germline CDR1 and CDR2: SGHRS and YFSETQ. V shed 4 bases and J shed 3 bases, with 17 bases lying between them. The CDR3 sequence is 15 residues long. CDR3: CASSPAGTGIYEQYF. CDR3 coding DNA: TGCGCCAGCAGCCCAGCGGGGACAGGTATCTACGAGCAGTACTTC.

The chain couples TRBV29-1 to TRBJ2-2; 9 bases line up with TRBD2. This CDR3 spans 19 amino acids. The germline CDR1 and CDR2 sequences are SQVTM and ANQGSEA. The V segment lost 4 bases and the J segment 6 bases; nucleotides outside the gene matches: 21. The CDR3 here is CSVAKTGTSLSGIAGELFF. CDR3 nucleotides: TGCAGCGTTGCAAAAACCGGGACTAGCCTTTCGGGAATTGCCGGGGAGCTGTTTTTT.

DNA for the CDR3: TGTGCCAGCAGTTCGCTTGGGACGGCGGCTAATGAAAAACTGTTTTTT. Translation gives CASSSLGTAANEKLFF. The genes are TRBV28 and TRBJ1-4; tentatively, D is TRBD1 (5 bases). Germline values: CDR1 MDHEN, CDR2 SYDVKM. Trimming pared 4 bases from V and 3 bases from J, leaving 15 bases between. The CDR3 loop spans 16 amino acids.